The 18 T cell receptor beta chains below were found in one sample sequenced in a study of cytomegalovirus exposure and HLA in healthy donors. 13 Jbeta primers and 60 Vbeta primers were used for the PCR. Libraries were prepared by immunoSEQ multiplex PCR; TCRdb keeps only in-frame clonotypes and omits some of them. Of about 270,000 clones in the sample, just over 70% are singletons; the top ten hold about 2.2%. Sequencing was carried out using PBMCs. These receptors all come from a female donor in good health and CMV-seronegative.

The V call is TRBV4-1, the J call TRBJ2-1, with 14 bases that match TRBD2. The germline V gene has CDR1 MGHRA and CDR2 YSYEKL. The CDR3 runs to 17 residues. With 3 bases clipped from V and 9 bases from J, the junction kept 10 bases outside the gene matches. CDR3 bases: TGCGCCAGCAGCCACGAACTTGGACTAGCGGGGGGAGCTGAGCAGTTCTTC. Translation gives CASSHELGLAGGAEQFF.

The table lists this clone with a few counts. The rearrangement joins TRBV29-1 to TRBJ2-7; D may be TRBD1 (6 bases). CDR3 length: 14 amino acids. The ends were cut back, 7 bases at V and 0 bases at J, with 16 bases in the middle. The germline CDR1 and CDR2 sequences are SQVTM and ANQGSEA. The CDR3 here is CSARTAVSSYEQYF. Here the CDR3 DNA reads TGCAGCGCCAGGACAGCAGTTAGCTCCTACGAGCAGTACTTC.

This chain uses TRBV25-1 with TRBJ1-6; the D is unclear. CDR3 length: 12 residues. Germline CDR1 and CDR2: MGHDK and SYGVNS. V lost 7 bases to trimming and J lost 10 bases, with 11 bases between them. CDR3 DNA: TGTGCCAGCACCCGCCTTGGCTCACCCCTCCACTTT. This encodes CASTRLGSPLHF.

The chain joins TRBV7-3 to TRBJ1-1; D gene ambiguous. Trimming removed 4 bases from V and 7 bases from J, with 13 bases in between. This CDR3 is built from 13 residues. CDR1 is SGHTA, CDR2 FQGTGA, per germline. Here the CDR3 reads CASSSQAGFEAFF. CDR3 coding DNA: TGTGCCAGCAGCTCCCAAGCCGGTTTTGAAGCTTTCTTT.

The CDR3 DNA reads as TGCGCCAGCAGCCAAGATTATGCAGGGATCTATAATAATGAAAAACTGTTTTTT. This gives the protein CASSQDYAGIYNNEKLFF. The V gene is TRBV4-1, the J gene TRBJ1-4, with TRBD1 as a possible D gene (5 bases). From germline, CDR1 is MGHRA and CDR2 YSYEKL. CDR3 length: 18 amino acids. V gave up 0 bases and J gave up 4 bases, with 18 bases separating them.

V and J are TRBV4-1 and TRBJ2-1; possibly TRBD1 for D (6 bases). The CDR3 is 13 residues long. Germline V CDR1 and CDR2: MGHRA, YSYEKL. Between the trimmed V and J ends, which lost 3 bases and 8 bases, there was a span of 11 bases. The CDR3 spells CASSHPGGDEQFF. The CDR3 DNA sequence: TGCGCCAGCAGCCACCCTGGGGGCGATGAGCAGTTCTTC.

The count of this clone is one. The genes are TRBV14 and TRBJ1-2; D gene ambiguous. The CDR3 contains 14 residues. Germline assignment: CDR1 SGHDN and CDR2 FVKESK. V shed 4 bases and J shed 1 base, with 10 bases lying between them. CDR3: CASSRTGINYGYTF. In nucleotides, the CDR3 is TGTGCCAGCAGCCGAACCGGTATTAACTATGGCTACACCTTC. Drawing the rest from reference TRBV14 and TRBJ1-2, the complete variable domain is EAGVTQFPSHSVIEKGQTVTLRCDPISGHDNLYWYRRVMGKEIKFLLHFVKESKQDESGMPNNRFLAERTGGTYSTLKVQPAELEDSGVYFCASSRTGINYGYTFGSGTRLTVV.

V is TRBV5-1 and J is TRBJ1-1; 8 bases match TRBD1. Germline V gene data show CDR1 as SGHRS and CDR2 as YFSETQ. The CDR3 totals 15 residues. V gave up 1 base and J gave up 3 bases; unmatched junction bases: 5. For the CDR3, the DNA is TGCGCCAGCAGCTTGTGGGGACAGGCGGACACTGAAGCTTTCTTT. This gives the protein CASSLWGQADTEAFF.

The chain is built from TRBV29-1 and TRBJ2-1; 8 bases fit TRBD2. The trim removed 5 bases at V and 2 bases at J, leaving 5 bases unmatched. Germline-derived CDR1 and CDR2 are SQVTM and ANQGSEA. The CDR3 contains 14 residues. CDR3: CSVSSAGAYNEQFF. CDR3 DNA: TGCAGCGTTTCGTCAGCGGGAGCCTACAATGAGCAGTTCTTC.

This sequence joins TRBV6-1 and TRBJ1-1; unclear D gene. The CDR3 contains 13 residues. CDR1 and CDR2 from the germline V gene are MNHNS and SASEGT. Trimming cost V 4 bases and J 3 bases, with 9 bases left between them. The CDR3 coding sequence is TGTGCCAGCAGTGCCGGAGTTCACACTGAAGCTTTCTTT. This sequence encodes CASSAGVHTEAFF.

V gene TRBV9 combines with J gene TRBJ2-7, with 8 bases identical to TRBD2. V lost 2 bases to trimming and J lost 5 bases; unmatched junction nucleotides: 9. Germline loops: CDR1 SGDLS, CDR2 YYNGEE. CDR3 length: 15 amino acids. CDR3 in amino acids: CASSVRGTRADEQYF. Here the CDR3 DNA reads TGTGCCAGCAGCGTGAGGGGGACTAGGGCGGACGAGCAGTACTTC. The full variable domain, rest sourced from reference TRBV9 and TRBJ2-7, is DSGVTQTPKHLITATGQRVTLRCSPRSGDLSVYWYQQSLDQGLQFLIQYYNGEERAKGNILERFSAQQFPDLHSELNLSSLELGDSALYFCASSVRGTRADEQYFGPGTRLTVT.

The chain carries TRBV27 and TRBJ1-5; TRBD1 agrees at 8 bases. CDR1 and CDR2 from the germline V gene are MNHEY and SMNVEV (reference sequence). The V and J ends lost 5 bases and 4 bases, in that order; junction bases with no gene match: 10. This CDR3 is built from 16 residues. The CDR3 protein is CASSIRGQSGNQPQHF. CDR3 DNA: TGTGCCAGCAGTATCAGGGGGCAGAGTGGAAATCAGCCCCAGCATTTT.

The gene calls are TRBV5-1 and TRBJ1-2; D remains unclear. CDR3 length: 11 residues. Trimming stripped 0 bases from V and 8 bases from J, with 5 bases between. Per the germline V gene, CDR1 is SGHRS and CDR2 is YFSETQ. In DNA form, the CDR3 reads TGCGCCAGCAGCTTGGCTGGCGGCTACACCTTC. Its translation: CASSLAGGYTF.

In DNA, the CDR3 is TGCGCCAGCAGCTTGGCGGAGGGTAGGGACATTCAGTACTTC. Protein sequence: CASSLAEGRDIQYF. V usage is TRBV5-1 and J usage is TRBJ2-4; D is possibly TRBD2 (6 bases). CDR1 and CDR2 (germline): SGHRS, YFSETQ. The V and J ends lost 0 bases and 8 bases respectively, with 12 bases between them. This CDR3 region has 14 residues.

This clone was counted only a few times. V and J are TRBV9 and TRBJ1-1, with D maybe TRBD1 (5 bases). The ends were cut back, 2 bases at V and 0 bases at J, with 11 bases in the middle. Germline V lookup: CDR1 SGDLS, CDR2 YYNGEE. This CDR3 is built from 15 residues. CDR3 nucleotide sequence: TGTGCCAGCAGCGTCCAGGGCCAAATGAACACTGAAGCTTTCTTT. Protein sequence: CASSVQGQMNTEAFF.

The chain is built from TRBV5-1 and TRBJ2-5; D is unclear. The germline V gene encodes CDR1 SGHRS and CDR2 YFSETQ. CDR3 length: 14 residues. Deletions cut 3 bases from V and 4 bases from J, with 13 bases between. This CDR3 reads CASSSTSLVETQYF. Written as DNA, the CDR3 is TGCGCCAGCAGCTCGACTTCCCTTGTAGAGACCCAGTACTTC.

The sample holds a few counts of this clone. This sequence joins TRBV9 and TRBJ2-1, with 8 bases aligning to TRBD2. Germline V gives CDR1 SGDLS, CDR2 YYNGEE. The CDR3 extends over 19 amino acids. With 1 base clipped from V and 9 bases from J, the junction kept 21 bases outside the gene matches. CDR3 amino acids: CASSVSTTAKREIECEQFF. The CDR3, as DNA: TGTGCCAGCAGCGTATCCACGACCGCCAAGCGGGAGATTGAGTGTGAGCAGTTCTTC.

The chain recombines TRBV4-2 with TRBJ2-3; 14 nucleotides match TRBD2. The CDR3 contains 18 residues. Germline-derived CDR1 and CDR2 are LGHNA and YNFKEQ. Trimming at V came to 1 base and at J to 1 base, leaving 4 bases not matched to a gene. CDR3 protein: CASSQGTSGRSGTDTQYF. As DNA, the CDR3 is TGTGCCAGCAGCCAAGGGACTAGCGGGAGGTCTGGCACAGATACGCAGTATTTT.